This T cell receptor (beta chain) was captured by sequencing in a study of spatial heterogeneity in lung cancer. Findings and limits, study-wide: Mutation counts in tumors were tracked by counts of expanded intratumoral alpha and beta TCRs.

Described time point: sample taken at primary tumor resection. Donors were roughly 70 untreated early-stage non-small cell lung cancer patients. This clonotype was seen a handful of times. Its cognate antigen is unknown. In TCRdb, the 5' RACE reads were re-called with MiXCR into one record per CDR3 protein. The top ten hold about 24% of the sample, which has over 8,500 distinct CDR3 sequences, 5% to 6.5% seen once. Sequenced material: lung tumor tissue, taken at surgery. The clonotype originates from a female donor with early-stage non-small cell lung cancer.

CDR3 sequence: CASSPLRMDPYEQYF. CDR3 bases: TGTGCCAGCAGCCCCCTGAGGATGGATCCCTACGAGCAGTACTTC. V usage is TRBV5-6 and J usage is TRBJ2-7; no clear D. There are 15 residues in the CDR3. Germline loops: CDR1 SGHDT, CDR2 YYEEEE. The V end was cut by 4 bases, the J end by 2 bases, with 16 bases between.